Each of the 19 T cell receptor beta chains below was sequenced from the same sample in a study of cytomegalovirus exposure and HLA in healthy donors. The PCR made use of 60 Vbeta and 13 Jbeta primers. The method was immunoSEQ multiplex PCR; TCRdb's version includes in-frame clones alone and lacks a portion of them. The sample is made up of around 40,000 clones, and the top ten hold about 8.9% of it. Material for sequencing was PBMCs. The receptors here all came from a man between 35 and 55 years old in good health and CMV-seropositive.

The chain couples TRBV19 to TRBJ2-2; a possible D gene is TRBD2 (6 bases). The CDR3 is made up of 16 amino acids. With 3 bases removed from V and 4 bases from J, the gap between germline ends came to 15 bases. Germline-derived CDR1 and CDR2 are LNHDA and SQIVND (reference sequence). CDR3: CASSIIYVGGTGELFF. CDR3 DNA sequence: TGTGCCAGTAGTATCATTTACGTGGGGGGCACCGGGGAGCTGTTTTTT.

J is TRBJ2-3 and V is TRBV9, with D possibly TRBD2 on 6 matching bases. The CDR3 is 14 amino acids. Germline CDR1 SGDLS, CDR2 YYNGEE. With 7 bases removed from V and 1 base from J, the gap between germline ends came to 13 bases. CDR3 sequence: CASAGREGTDTQYF. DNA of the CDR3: TGTGCCAGCGCCGGGCGGGAAGGCACAGATACGCAGTATTTT.

The CDR3 bases are TGCGCTGGGGACTACACAGATACGCAGTATTTT. Translated, it gives CAGDYTDTQYF. The chain combines TRBV10-1 with TRBJ2-3, with TRBD2 identical over 7 bases. There are 11 residues in the CDR3. The V gene's germline CDR1 is WNHNN and CDR2 SYGVQD (reference sequence).

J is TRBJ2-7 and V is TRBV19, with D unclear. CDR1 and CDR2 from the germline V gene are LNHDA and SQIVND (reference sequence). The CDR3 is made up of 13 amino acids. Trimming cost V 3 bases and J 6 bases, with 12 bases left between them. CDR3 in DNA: TGTGCCAGTAGTATTACAGATATCCCCGAGCAGTACTTC. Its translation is CASSITDIPEQYF.

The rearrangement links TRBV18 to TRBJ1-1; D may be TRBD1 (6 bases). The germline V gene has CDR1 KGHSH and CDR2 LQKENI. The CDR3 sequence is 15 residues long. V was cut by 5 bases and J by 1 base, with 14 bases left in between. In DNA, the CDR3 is TGTGCCAGCTCAACTTACGGGGGGCGGAACACTGAAGCTTTCTTT. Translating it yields CASSTYGGRNTEAFF.

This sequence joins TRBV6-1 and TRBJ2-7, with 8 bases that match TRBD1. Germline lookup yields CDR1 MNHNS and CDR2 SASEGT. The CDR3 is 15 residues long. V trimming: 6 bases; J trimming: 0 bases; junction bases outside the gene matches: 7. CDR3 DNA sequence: TGTGCCAGCAGCCCTCAGGGGGCCCTCTCCTACGAGCAGTACTTC. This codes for CASSPQGALSYEQYF.

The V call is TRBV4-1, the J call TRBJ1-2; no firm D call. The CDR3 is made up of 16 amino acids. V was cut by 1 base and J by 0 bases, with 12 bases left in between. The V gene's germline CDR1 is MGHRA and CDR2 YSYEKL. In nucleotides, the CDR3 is TGCGCCAGCAGCCAAGGTAATGGCGGGGCTAACTATGGCTACACCTTC. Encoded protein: CASSQGNGGANYGYTF.

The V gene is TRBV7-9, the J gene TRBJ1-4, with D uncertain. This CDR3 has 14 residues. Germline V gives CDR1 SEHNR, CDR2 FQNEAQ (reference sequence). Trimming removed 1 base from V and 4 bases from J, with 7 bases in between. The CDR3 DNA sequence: TGTGCCAGCAGCTTAGGGCAGATTAATGAAAAACTGTTTTTT. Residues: CASSLGQINEKLFF.

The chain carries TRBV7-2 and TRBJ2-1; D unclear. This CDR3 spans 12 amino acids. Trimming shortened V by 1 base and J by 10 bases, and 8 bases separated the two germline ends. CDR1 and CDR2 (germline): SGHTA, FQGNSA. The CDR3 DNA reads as TGTGCCAGCAGCTTAGACTTGAGAGAGCAGTTCTTC. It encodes CASSLDLREQFF.

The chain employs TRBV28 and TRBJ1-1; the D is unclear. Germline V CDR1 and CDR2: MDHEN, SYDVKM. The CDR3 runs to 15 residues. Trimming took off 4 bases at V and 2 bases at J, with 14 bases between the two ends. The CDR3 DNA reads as TGTGCCAGCAGTTCGGAGGAGGAATCTAACACTGAAGCTTTCTTT. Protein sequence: CASSSEEESNTEAFF.

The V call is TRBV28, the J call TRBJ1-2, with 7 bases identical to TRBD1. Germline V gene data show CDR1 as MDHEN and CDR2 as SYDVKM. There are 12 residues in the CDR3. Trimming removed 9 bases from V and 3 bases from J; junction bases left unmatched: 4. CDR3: CASRQGYYGYTF. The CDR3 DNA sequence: TGTGCCAGTAGACAGGGCTACTATGGCTACACCTTC.

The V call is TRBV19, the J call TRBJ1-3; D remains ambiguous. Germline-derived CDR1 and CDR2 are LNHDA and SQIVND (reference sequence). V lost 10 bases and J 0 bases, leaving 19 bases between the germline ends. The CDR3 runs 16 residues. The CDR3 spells CATHPEGGFSGNTIYF. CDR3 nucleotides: TGTGCCACCCACCCGGAGGGCGGCTTCTCTGGAAACACCATATATTTT.

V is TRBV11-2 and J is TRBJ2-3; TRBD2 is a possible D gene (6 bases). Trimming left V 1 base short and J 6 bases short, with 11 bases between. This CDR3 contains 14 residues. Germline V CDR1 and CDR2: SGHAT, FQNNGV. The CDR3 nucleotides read TGTGCCAGCAGCTTAGCGGGAGTTGGGGATACGCAGTATTTT. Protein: CASSLAGVGDTQYF.

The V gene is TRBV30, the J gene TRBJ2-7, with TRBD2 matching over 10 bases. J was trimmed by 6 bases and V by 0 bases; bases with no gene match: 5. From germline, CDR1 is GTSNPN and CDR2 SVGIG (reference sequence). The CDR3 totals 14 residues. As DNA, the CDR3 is TGTGCCTGGAGTGTAACTAGCGGGATAGGCGAGCAGTACTTC. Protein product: CAWSVTSGIGEQYF.

This CDR3 is CASRGTVGLAKNIQYF. The DNA for the CDR3 is TGTGCCAGCAGGGGGACAGTTGGTTTGGCCAAAAACATTCAGTACTTC. The rearrangement links TRBV6-6 to TRBJ2-4, with TRBD1 identical over 7 bases. This CDR3 has 16 residues. CDR1 MNHNY and CDR2 SVGAGI come from the germline V gene (reference sequence). The V gene end was trimmed by 6 bases and the J gene end by 1 base; junction bases not matched to a gene: 9.

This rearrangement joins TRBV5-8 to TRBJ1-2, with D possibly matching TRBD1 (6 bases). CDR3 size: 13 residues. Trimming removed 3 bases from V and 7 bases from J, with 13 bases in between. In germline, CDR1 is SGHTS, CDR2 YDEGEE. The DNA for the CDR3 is TGTGCCAGCAGCTCACAGGGCATGATTGGCTACACCTTC. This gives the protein CASSSQGMIGYTF. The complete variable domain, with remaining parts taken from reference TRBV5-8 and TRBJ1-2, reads EAGVTQSPTHLIKTRGQQATLRCSPISGHTSVYWYQQALGLGLQFLLWYDEGEERNRGNFPPRFSGRQFPNYSSELNVNALELEDSALYLCASSSQGMIGYTFGSGTRLTVV.

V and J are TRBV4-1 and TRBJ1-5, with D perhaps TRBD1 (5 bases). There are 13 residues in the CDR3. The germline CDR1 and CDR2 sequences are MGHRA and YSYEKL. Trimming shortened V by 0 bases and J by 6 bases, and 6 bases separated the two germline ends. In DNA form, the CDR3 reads TGCGCCAGCAGCCAAGATAGGGGTCAGCCCCAGCATTTT. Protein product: CASSQDRGQPQHF.

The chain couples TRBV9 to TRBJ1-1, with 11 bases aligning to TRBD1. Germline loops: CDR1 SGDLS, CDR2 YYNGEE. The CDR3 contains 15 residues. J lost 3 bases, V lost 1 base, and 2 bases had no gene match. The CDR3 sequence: CASSVTGQGDTEAFF. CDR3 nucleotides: TGTGCCAGCAGCGTAACGGGACAGGGGGACACTGAAGCTTTCTTT.

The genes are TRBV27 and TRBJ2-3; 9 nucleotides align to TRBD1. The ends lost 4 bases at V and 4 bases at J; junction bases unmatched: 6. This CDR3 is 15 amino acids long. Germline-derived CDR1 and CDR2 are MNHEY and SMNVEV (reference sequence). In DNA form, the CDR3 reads TGTGCCAGCAGTTATTCCGACAGGGGGGCAGATACGCAGTATTTT. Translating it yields CASSYSDRGADTQYF.